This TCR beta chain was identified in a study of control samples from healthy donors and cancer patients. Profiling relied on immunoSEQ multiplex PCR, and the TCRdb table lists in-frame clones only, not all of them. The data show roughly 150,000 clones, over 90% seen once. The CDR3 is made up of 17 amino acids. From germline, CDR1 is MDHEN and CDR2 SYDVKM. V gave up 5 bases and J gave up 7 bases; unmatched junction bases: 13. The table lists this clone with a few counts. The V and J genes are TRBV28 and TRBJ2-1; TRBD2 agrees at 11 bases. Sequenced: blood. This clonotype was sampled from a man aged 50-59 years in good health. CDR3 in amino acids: CASSRRPLAGGTNEQFF. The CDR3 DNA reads TGTGCCAGCAGTCGCCGTCCGCTAGCGGGAGGTACAAATGAGCAGTTCTTC. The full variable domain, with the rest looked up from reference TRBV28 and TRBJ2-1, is DVKVTQSSRYLVKRTGEKVFLECVQDMDHENMFWYRQDPGLGLRLIYFSYDVKMKEKGDIPEGYSVSREKKERFSLILESASTNQTSMYLCASSRRPLAGGTNEQFFGPGTRLTVL.